The 30 T cell receptor beta chains presented below share a single source sample, sequenced in a study of blood T cell repertoires in COVID-19. Libraries were prepared by immunoSEQ multiplex PCR; TCRdb keeps only in-frame clonotypes and omits some of them. This sample has about 130,000 clones, with around 74% found just once. The sequencing input was peripheral blood. These receptors all stem from an older man with COVID-19, enrolled during active disease.

The chain has TRBV27 and TRBJ1-6; D is possibly TRBD1 (5 bases). The germline CDR1 and CDR2 sequences are MNHEY and SMNVEV (reference sequence). V was shortened by 10 bases and J by 8 bases, with 15 bases between the two germline ends. The CDR3 covers 13 residues. The CDR3 DNA is TGTGCCACGGGGGACTGGGGGGATTCACCCCTCCACTTT. Its protein is CATGDWGDSPLHF.

The chain uses TRBV5-1 and TRBJ1-4; no definite D call. This CDR3 region has 13 residues. The germline V gene has CDR1 SGHRS and CDR2 YFSETQ. V lost 0 bases to trimming and J lost 8 bases, with 8 bases between them. The CDR3 is CASSLDSYEKLFF. In nucleotides, the CDR3 is TGCGCCAGCAGCTTGGACAGCTACGAAAAACTGTTTTTT.

This sequence joins TRBV7-9 and TRBJ2-7; no clear D gene. Germline V gene sequence: CDR1 SEHNR, CDR2 FQNEAQ (reference sequence). The CDR3 extends over 9 amino acids. Deletions cut 8 bases from V and 5 bases from J, with 4 bases between. The CDR3 sequence is CASGHEQYF. In DNA form, the CDR3 reads TGTGCCAGCGGCCACGAGCAGTACTTC.

This CDR3 is CASTRVRGTEAFF. CDR3 bases: TGCGCCAGCACCAGAGTTCGAGGCACTGAAGCTTTCTTT. The rearrangement uses TRBV10-2 and TRBJ1-1; D not certain. V lost 7 bases to trimming and J lost 4 bases, with 13 bases between them. This CDR3 has 13 amino acids. Germline CDR1 WSHSY, CDR2 SAAADI.

This sequence joins TRBV19 and TRBJ2-7, with D perhaps matching TRBD1 (5 bases). The CDR3 length is 15 residues. Trimming pared 2 bases from V and 5 bases from J, leaving 16 bases between. Germline CDR1 LNHDA, CDR2 SQIVND (reference sequence). The chain's CDR3 is CASSIKGRQFHEQYF. The CDR3 region has the DNA TGTGCCAGTAGTATAAAGGGGCGGCAGTTCCACGAGCAGTACTTC.

J is TRBJ1-1 and V is TRBV7-6; the match to TRBD1 covers 8 bases. With V trimmed by 6 bases and J by 1 base, 4 bases remained unmatched. The germline V gene encodes CDR1 SGHVS and CDR2 FNYEAQ. The CDR3 has 14 amino acids. The CDR3 nucleotides are TGTGCCAGCAGTCGTGGACAGGGGAACACTGAAGCTTTCTTT. It yields the protein CASSRGQGNTEAFF. Full variable domain (outside the CDR3, taken from reference TRBV7-6 and TRBJ1-1): GAGVSQSPRYKVTKRGQDVALRCDPISGHVSLYWYRQALGQGPEFLTYFNYEAQQDKSGLPNDRFSAERPEGSISTLTIQRTEQRDSAMYRCASSRGQGNTEAFFGQGTRLTVV.

In nucleotides, the CDR3 is TGTGCCAGCAGCTCCTCAGGAGGACTCACCTACGAGCAGTACTTC. Translating it yields CASSSSGGLTYEQYF. The V call is TRBV7-9, the J call TRBJ2-7, with D maybe TRBD2 (5 bases). Germline CDR1 and CDR2: SEHNR and FQNEAQ (reference sequence). Between the trimmed V and J ends, which lost 4 bases and 2 bases, there was a span of 15 bases. This CDR3 has 15 amino acids.

The gene calls are TRBV3-1 (or the pseudogene TRBV3-2) and TRBJ2-2; 12 bases line up with TRBD2. The CDR3 is made up of 17 amino acids. CDR1 and CDR2 (germline): LGHDT, YNNKEL (reference sequence). V shed 1 base, J shed 3 bases, and the junction held 3 bases outside the gene matches. CDR3 sequence reads: CASSQGGLAGYTGELFF. The CDR3 coding sequence is TGTGCCAGCAGCCAAGGTGGACTAGCGGGATACACCGGGGAGCTGTTTTTT.

This rearrangement joins TRBV21-1 to TRBJ2-3; the table's D call, TRBD2, was not checked against the DNA. TRBV21-1 is tagged as a pseudogene. The CDR3 is 16 amino acids. As DNA, the CDR3 is TGTGCCAGCAATCCCCCTAGCGGGAGTTTAACAGATACGCAGTATTTT. Protein product: CASNPPSGSLTDTQYF.

The V gene is TRBV28, the J gene TRBJ2-4; D gene unclear. The ends were cut back, 5 bases at V and 2 bases at J, with 10 bases in the middle. The germline V gene has CDR1 MDHEN and CDR2 SYDVKM. The CDR3 covers 14 residues. The CDR3 sequence: CASSDTPTKNIQYF. In DNA, the CDR3 is TGTGCCAGCAGTGATACTCCAACCAAAAACATTCAGTACTTC.

This clone was counted a few times. This chain links TRBV18 with TRBJ1-1; 7 bases agree with TRBD1. The CDR3 totals 14 residues. J gave up 1 base and V 5 bases, and 4 bases lay outside the gene matches. The germline V gene has CDR1 KGHSH and CDR2 LQKENI. CDR3 protein: CASSEGAENTEAFF. The CDR3 DNA is TGTGCCAGCTCAGAGGGGGCGGAGAACACTGAAGCTTTCTTT.

V and J are TRBV6-2 or TRBV6-3 and TRBJ2-7; perhaps TRBD2 as D (6 bases). The V gene lost 2 bases and the J gene lost 2 bases, with 16 bases spanning the gap. Per the germline V gene, CDR1 is MNHEY and CDR2 is SVGEGT. This CDR3 comprises 16 residues. The CDR3 reads CASSYPGPGGTYEQYF. CDR3 DNA sequence: TGTGCCAGCAGTTACCCTGGCCCGGGCGGGACCTACGAGCAGTACTTC.

The chain couples TRBV28 to TRBJ1-5; D remains ambiguous. The CDR3 runs to 18 residues. Trimming removed 5 bases at V and 0 bases at J, with 20 bases between. Germline V gene sequence: CDR1 MDHEN, CDR2 SYDVKM. The CDR3 coding sequence is TGTGCCAGCAGTCCTTCGGAGGGAGGGAGGTATAGCAATCAGCCCCAGCATTTT. It codes for CASSPSEGGRYSNQPQHF. The full variable domain, completed using reference TRBV28 and TRBJ1-5, is DVKVTQSSRYLVKRTGEKVFLECVQDMDHENMFWYRQDPGLGLRLIYFSYDVKMKEKGDIPEGYSVSREKKERFSLILESASTNQTSMYLCASSPSEGGRYSNQPQHFGDGTRLSIL.

The V call is TRBV7-8, the J call TRBJ1-1, with D unclear. V dropped 5 bases and J dropped 11 bases, with 24 bases sitting between them. This CDR3 region has 15 residues. CDR1 is SGHVS, CDR2 FQNEAQ, per germline. The DNA for the CDR3 is TGTGCCAGCAGCGCCGGGGTCCAGGCGGGGTCTAGGGCTTTCTTT. Translating gives CASSAGVQAGSRAFF.

J is TRBJ1-2 and V is TRBV6-5; no reliable D call. Trimming pared 6 bases from V and 0 bases from J, leaving 11 bases between. Germline CDR1 reads MNHEY; CDR2 reads SVGAGI. This CDR3 is built from 14 residues. The CDR3 spells CASRSLFPNYGYTF. The CDR3 DNA is TGTGCCAGCAGAAGCCTCTTCCCTAACTATGGCTACACCTTC.

V is TRBV9 and J is TRBJ2-3, with 7 bases fitting TRBD1. Germline V lookup: CDR1 SGDLS, CDR2 YYNGEE. CDR3 length: 14 residues. Trimming took 0 bases from V and 4 from J; bases not matched to a gene: 2. The CDR3 nucleotides read TGTGCCAGCAGCGTAGGACAGGGAGCAGATACGCAGTATTTT. It translates to CASSVGQGADTQYF.

This clone was seen just once. The chain recombines TRBV29-1 with TRBJ2-1, with D perhaps matching TRBD2 (6 bases). The CDR3 contains 16 residues. V was shortened by 3 bases and J by 8 bases, with 23 bases between the two germline ends. Germline-derived CDR1 and CDR2 are SQVTM and ANQGSEA. The CDR3 region is CSVDSLTGVTLDEQFF. CDR3 bases: TGCAGCGTTGATAGTCTAACGGGAGTAACACTTGATGAGCAGTTCTTC.

The chain employs TRBV12-3 or TRBV12-4 and TRBJ1-5; maybe TRBD1 (6 bases). CDR3 length equals 12 residues. V lost 5 bases to trimming and J lost 6 bases, with 8 bases between them. The CDR3 DNA reads as TGTGCCAGCAGTAGACAGGCTCAGCCCCAGCATTTT. It is translated as CASSRQAQPQHF.

The chain employs TRBV2 and TRBJ2-2; D uncertain. In germline, CDR1 is SNHLY, CDR2 FYNNEI. The CDR3 contains 16 residues. Trimming removed 2 bases at V and 1 base at J, with 11 bases between. The CDR3 protein is CASSELGQENTGELFF. The CDR3 nucleotides are TGTGCCAGCAGTGAATTAGGCCAGGAGAACACCGGGGAGCTGTTTTTT. The variable domain in full, with the rest retrieved from reference TRBV2 and TRBJ2-2, is EPEVTQTPSHQVTQMGQEVILRCVPISNHLYFYWYRQILGQKVEFLVSFYNNEISEKSEIFDDQFSVERPDGSNFTLKIRSTKLEDSAMYFCASSELGQENTGELFFGEGSRLTVL.

This clone was seen only a few times. The V and J genes are TRBV7-8 and TRBJ2-7, with D perhaps TRBD2 (5 bases). Trimming pared 1 base from V and 2 bases from J, leaving 15 bases between. The CDR3 consists of 16 residues. CDR1 and CDR2 from the germline V gene are SGHVS and FQNEAQ. The CDR3 loop reads CASSLEAGSGAYEQYF. The CDR3 region has the DNA TGTGCCAGCAGCTTAGAGGCGGGCTCCGGAGCCTACGAGCAGTACTTC.

V usage is TRBV27 and J usage is TRBJ1-6; TRBD1 aligns across 10 bases. Looked up from germline, CDR1 is MNHEY and CDR2 is SMNVEV (reference sequence). The CDR3 is 14 residues long. V shed 6 bases, J shed 9 bases, and the junction held 5 bases outside the gene matches. The CDR3 sequence: CASRTGGSTSPLHF. For the CDR3, the DNA is TGTGCCAGCAGGACAGGGGGCAGCACTTCACCCCTCCACTTT.

The genes are TRBV9 and TRBJ1-6; the D gene is possibly TRBD1 (6 bases). Germline loops: CDR1 SGDLS, CDR2 YYNGEE. The length of the CDR3 is 15 residues. V was cut by 2 bases and J by 7 bases, with 13 bases left in between. CDR3 loop: CASSVTQGLNSPLHF. The CDR3 region has the DNA TGTGCCAGCAGCGTTACACAGGGTTTGAATTCACCCCTCCACTTT.

This chain connects TRBV5-1 to TRBJ1-5; 9 bases match TRBD1. The ends lost 0 bases at V and 5 bases at J; junction bases unmatched: 3. The CDR3 covers 15 residues. Germline CDR1 reads SGHRS; CDR2 reads YFSETQ. For the CDR3, the DNA is TGCGCCAGCAGCTTGGCGGGACAGGGTCATCAGCCCCAGCATTTT. Translating gives CASSLAGQGHQPQHF.

The chain is built from TRBV5-6 and TRBJ2-2, with 7 bases that match TRBD2. The CDR3 contains 16 residues. From germline, CDR1 is SGHDT and CDR2 YYEEEE. V was clipped by 1 base and J by 3 bases; unmatched bases: 6. This CDR3 reads CASSLRASGYTGELFF. The CDR3 DNA is TGTGCCAGCAGCTTGAGGGCTAGCGGATACACCGGGGAGCTGTTTTTT.

V gene TRBV7-9 combines with J gene TRBJ2-7; 8 bases match TRBD1. In germline, CDR1 is SEHNR, CDR2 FQNEAQ (reference sequence). With 6 bases clipped from V and 6 bases from J, the junction kept 10 bases outside the gene matches. CDR3 length: 14 amino acids. CDR3 bases: TGTGCCAGCAGTTTCGGACAGGGCGGTCCCGAGCAGTACTTC. It specifies CASSFGQGGPEQYF.

This chain links TRBV5-1 with TRBJ1-2; perhaps TRBD1 as D (5 bases). V was clipped by 0 bases and J by 4 bases, with 13 bases between them. CDR1 SGHRS and CDR2 YFSETQ come from the germline V gene. The length of the CDR3 is 15 residues. This chain's CDR3 is CASSLDGGFGYGYTF. CDR3 nucleotides: TGCGCCAGCAGCTTGGACGGGGGATTCGGCTATGGCTACACCTTC.

This chain uses TRBV5-1 with TRBJ2-2; tentatively, D is TRBD2 (5 bases). V lost 5 bases and J lost 4, with 9 bases in between. The CDR3 covers 13 residues. CDR1 and CDR2 (germline): SGHRS, YFSETQ. CDR3 coding DNA: TGCGCCAGCAGGACCGGGGTCACCGGGGAGCTGTTTTTT. Its protein is CASRTGVTGELFF.

The chain carries TRBV9 and TRBJ2-3; maybe TRBD2 (5 bases). There are 14 residues in the CDR3. V was clipped by 3 bases and J by 5 bases, with 13 bases between them. Germline lookup yields CDR1 SGDLS and CDR2 YYNGEE. This CDR3 is CASSASAEGDTQYF. The CDR3 DNA sequence: TGTGCCAGCAGCGCCTCGGCTGAGGGAGATACGCAGTATTTT.

The chain combines TRBV6-4 with TRBJ2-1; D gene unclear. The length of the CDR3 is 13 residues. Germline CDR1 is MRHNA and CDR2 is SNTAGT. Trimming took off 4 bases at V and 3 bases at J, with 7 bases between the two ends. The CDR3 region is CASSVWSYNEQFF. In DNA form, the CDR3 reads TGTGCCAGCAGTGTGTGGAGCTACAATGAGCAGTTCTTC.

This clone has more than one count but fewer than ten. The chain combines TRBV5-6 with TRBJ2-7, with D hard to call. Trimming cost V 3 bases and J 3 bases, with 7 bases left between them. The germline gives CDR1 SGHDT, CDR2 YYEEEE. The CDR3 extends over 12 amino acids. CDR3 residues: CASSSTIYEQYF. CDR3 coding DNA: TGTGCCAGCAGCTCCACTATCTACGAGCAGTACTTC.